This T cell receptor (beta chain) was recorded in a study of CD8 T cells in ankylosing spondylitis. Germline CDR1 and CDR2: KGHDR and SFDVKD. The CDR3 totals 16 residues. The germline V and J ends were trimmed by 5 bases and 4 bases, with 17 bases remaining between them. Researchers built TCR beta libraries using quantitative 5'-RACE with molecular barcodes. TCRdb processed the 5' RACE reads anew with MiXCR; each CDR3 protein has one entry. In the table there are about 33,000 distinct CDR3 sequences, 14% of which are singletons. The study, taken as a whole, reports: A subset of motif variants has previously been described in the synovial fluid and blood of reactive arthritis. A TCR beta motif of roughly 8 highly homologous variants appeared characteristic of ankylosing spondylitis blood.

This clonotype turned up a few times. Its antigen is as yet unknown. The chain couples TRBV24-1 to TRBJ2-1, with D maybe TRBD2 (5 bases). The source is a male donor with ankylosing spondylitis or in good health (not recorded which). Sequencing was carried out using blood. The DNA for the CDR3 is TGTGCCACCAGTGGCCCCAGTGGAGGTGGGTACAATGAGCAGTTCTTC. The encoded protein is CATSGPSGGGYNEQFF.